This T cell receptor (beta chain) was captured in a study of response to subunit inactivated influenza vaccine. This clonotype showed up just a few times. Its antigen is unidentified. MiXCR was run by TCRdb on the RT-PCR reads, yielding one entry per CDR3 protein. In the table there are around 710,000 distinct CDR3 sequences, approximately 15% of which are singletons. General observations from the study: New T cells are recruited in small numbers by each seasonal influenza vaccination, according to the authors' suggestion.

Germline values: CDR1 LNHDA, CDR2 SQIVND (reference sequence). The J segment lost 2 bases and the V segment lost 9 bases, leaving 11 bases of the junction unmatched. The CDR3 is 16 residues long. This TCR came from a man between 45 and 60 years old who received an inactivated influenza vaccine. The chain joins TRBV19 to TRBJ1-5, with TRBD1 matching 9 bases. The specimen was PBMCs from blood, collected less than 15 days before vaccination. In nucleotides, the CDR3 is TGTGCCAGCCTGCCGGGACAGGGTATAGGCAATCAGCCCCAGCATTTT. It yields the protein CASLPGQGIGNQPQHF.